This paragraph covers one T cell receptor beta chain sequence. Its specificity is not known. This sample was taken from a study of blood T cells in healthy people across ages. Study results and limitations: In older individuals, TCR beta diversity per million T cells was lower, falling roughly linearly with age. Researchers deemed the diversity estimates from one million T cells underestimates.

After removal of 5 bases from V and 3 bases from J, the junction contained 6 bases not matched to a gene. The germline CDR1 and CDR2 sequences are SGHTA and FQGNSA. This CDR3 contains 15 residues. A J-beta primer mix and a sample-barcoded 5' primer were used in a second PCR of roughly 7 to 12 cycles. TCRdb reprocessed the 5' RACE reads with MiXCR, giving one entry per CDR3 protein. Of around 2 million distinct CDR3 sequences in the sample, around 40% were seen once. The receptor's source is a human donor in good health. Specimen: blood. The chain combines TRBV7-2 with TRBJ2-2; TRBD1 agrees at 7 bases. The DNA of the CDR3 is TGTGCCAGCAGCCGCCGGACAGGCCACACCGGGGAGCTGTTTTTT. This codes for CASSRRTGHTGELFF.